This entry describes one T cell receptor beta chain. Its antigen is unknown. No much larger clone is present one base from it, and per-base qualities are unavailable. The immunoSEQ hsTCRB v3.0 assay was used at survey level resolution for TRB variable region sequencing. The targeted TRB sequencing depth was roughly 40,000-55,000 T-cell genomes per sample. An Illumina MiSeq with a v3 150-cycle kit was used to sequence the pooled TRB libraries. In the source study's methods: Repertoire analysis was performed in R inside a reproducible Nextflow workflow that covered QC, data transformation and analysis. LymphoSeq2, an R package for exploring AIRR-Seq data, was used to implement custom analyses. Four samples yielding fewer than 5000 total TRB sequences were excluded, leaving 150 to 200 analyzed HIV repertoires. Among the 170 to 200 HIV repertoires that were kept, 59 were collected before ART initiation and roughly 130 were collected after ART initiation. Each repertoire was downsampled to 5000 TRB nucleotide sequences, and summary statistics were averaged across 100 downsampling iterations. Only TRB sequences with CDR3 regions of at least seven amino acids were retained for analysis. Diversity was assessed using a clonality score derived from Shannon entropy and using the Gini coefficient. In repertoire networks, the top 5000 CDR3 amino acid sequences were linked whenever an edit distance of one separated two sequences. For TRB CDR3 amino acid sequences, GLIPH2 was used to predict antigen specificity groups and MHC restriction. To flag known associations with CMV, EBV, HIV or tissue antigens, CDR3 amino acid sequences were compared against VDJdb and McPAS-TCR. Pre-ART, post-ART and control groups were compared with Wilcoxon signed-rank tests and Holm-Bonferroni correction. The table comes from immuneACCESS by way of TCRdb, which keeps in-frame sequences with V and J called. Part of the clones is missing from these tables; in studies checked, under half for an unresolved V gene and the rest for unknown reasons. V and J calls and clone size are those listed in that table; D and trimming were worked out from the DNA. The sample data list 6,500 or so clones, and over 75% of these were observed just once. Clones ranked in the top ten supply 2.5% to 3.5% of the sample.

The data were taken from a study of long-term antiretroviral therapy in people with HIV (dated 2022 in TCRdb). Notes on the research overall: The earliest samples were collected about a decade before the 2015 WHO recommendation for immediate ART, when ART was typically delayed until CD4 counts fell. No cross-contamination during QIAcube processing turned up in test extractions that ran a monoclonal T-cell line alongside 30 or so polyclonal samples. A total of around 190 cryopreserved PBMC samples came from approximately 30 adults with confirmed HIV infection and were collected serially over a mean of roughly 6 years (range 1-12). This retrospective serial study examined whether starting ART and sustained HIV suppression were associated with changes in the composition and diversity of the TRB repertoire in peripheral blood. About 35% of the 30 participants with HIV were female. Overall study results and their limits: ART initiation was associated with a significant increase in TRB diversity, but diversity stayed significantly below transplant donor controls even after long-term ART. Unsorted PBMC were profiled instead of sorted CD4+ and CD8+ T cells because pre-ART samples had limited cell numbers. Inferences about post-ART repertoire changes are limited because no data were available on ART adherence, viral resistance or therapy changes. The samples were dated from about 2004 to 2018, and the ART regimens that were used may be less effective than current ART regimens. Narrower CDR3 length ranges were observed in HIV repertoires than in controls, and an antigen-experienced repertoire with only a slight naive shift after ART was suggested by the network structure. Since PBMC availability was limited, sequencing covered only the TCR beta chain, with no alpha chain pairing. The repertoire was dominated across all time points by expanded TRB clones identified before ART initiation, although this dominance was seen to fluctuate and to decrease in many PLHIV after ART.

Based on the germline V gene, the CDR1 and CDR2 sequences are KGHSH and LQKENI. V drops 4 bases and J drops 2 bases, leaving 15 bases in between. The CDR3, cysteine through phenylalanine, is 15 amino acids long. Just the 45-base CDR3 DNA is kept, in frame starting at base 1. Participants were included only if at least one PBMC sample before ART initiation and at least two post-ART samples were available. Every participant with HIV received treatment in the United States of America. Before DNA extraction, cryopreserved samples of 1-10 million PBMC were thawed and washed. At the time of the earliest PBMC sample for each participant with HIV, ages ranged from 23 to 54 years. Per participant, PBMC samples came from 1-4 timepoints prior to ART initiation and 2-8 timepoints following ART initiation, for a median of 7 samples. For every participant, serial HIV viral load, CD4+ T-cell count, ART history and demographic data were obtained. Genomic DNA was extracted from unsorted PBMC with a Qiagen kit on a QIAcube, processed in batches of 12 samples.

The sample in question was unsorted PBMCs, obtained 3.7 years after starting antiretroviral therapy. The sequence joins TRBV18 to TRBJ2-7; TRBD1 might be the D gene, on 5 matching bases. This TCR was recovered from a woman in her 50s with HIV. The DNA is as follows: TGTGCCAGCTCACTAGCCCGACAGTCAGCCTACGAGCAGTACTTC. Protein translation: CASSLARQSAYEQYF.